Detailed here is one TCR beta chain. This clonotype was picked up a small number of times. Its antigen remains unidentified. Base qualities were left out, and no much larger clone turns up one base away. Sequencing instrument: Illumina HiSeq 2500. Quantitative 5'-RACE with molecular barcodes was used to prepare TCR beta libraries. On the study's bioinformatics: To identify disease-linked TCR variants, a new computational method was used, one built on a probabilistic model of VDJ rearrangement. TCRdb trimmed public reads at Q25 via fastp, called clones via MiXCR and kept in-frame beta chains. Rows merge per CDR3 protein into single entries with the most common DNA and genes. TCRdb, not the original authors, processed these V and J calls. Across this sample there are approximately 140,000 distinct CDR3 sequences, with 40% to 50% seen only once. The ten largest clones represent roughly 15% of the sample.

Synovial fluid samples were matched to blood samples from the same ankylosing spondylitis patients. CDR1 MNHNS and CDR2 SASEGT were looked up in the germline V gene. Clipping removes 6 bases from V and 2 bases from J, with 7 as the unmatched junction base count. Its CDR3 holds 15 amino acids, cysteine through phenylalanine. CDR3 DNA only is kept here, 45 bases in frame from base 1. This sample was taken from a study of CD8 T cells in ankylosing spondylitis (dated by TCRdb to 2016 to 2017). A note on the overall study: T cell receptor beta repertoires were profiled in healthy donors and ankylosing spondylitis patients so that disease-linked TCR variants could be found. The full study cohort was made up of approximately 27 ankylosing spondylitis patients and over 90 healthy donors. Samples of peripheral blood were taken, and for ankylosing spondylitis patients, synovial fluid was collected as well.

General findings and caveats noted by the study authors: In peripheral blood, the disease-linked clones were found at relatively low frequencies and had a CD8+ phenotype. The disease-linked clones were reported to be significantly enriched in matched synovial fluid samples from ankylosing spondylitis patients. Some TCR beta motif variants had previously been reported in synovial fluid and blood of reactive arthritis patients, which suggested common disease-initiation mechanisms. A TCR beta motif of fewer than 10 highly homologous amino acid variants appeared characteristic of blood from ankylosing spondylitis patients.

The source material was synovial fluid, either unsorted or a sorted T cell fraction (not recorded which). The receptor was derived from a male donor with ankylosing spondylitis. The chain joins TRBV6-1 to TRBJ2-7; TRBD2 fits 10 bases in the junction. The CDR3 reads as follows: CASSPELAGTYEQYF. The DNA reads as follows: TGTGCCAGCAGCCCTGAACTAGCGGGGACCTACGAGCAGTACTTC.